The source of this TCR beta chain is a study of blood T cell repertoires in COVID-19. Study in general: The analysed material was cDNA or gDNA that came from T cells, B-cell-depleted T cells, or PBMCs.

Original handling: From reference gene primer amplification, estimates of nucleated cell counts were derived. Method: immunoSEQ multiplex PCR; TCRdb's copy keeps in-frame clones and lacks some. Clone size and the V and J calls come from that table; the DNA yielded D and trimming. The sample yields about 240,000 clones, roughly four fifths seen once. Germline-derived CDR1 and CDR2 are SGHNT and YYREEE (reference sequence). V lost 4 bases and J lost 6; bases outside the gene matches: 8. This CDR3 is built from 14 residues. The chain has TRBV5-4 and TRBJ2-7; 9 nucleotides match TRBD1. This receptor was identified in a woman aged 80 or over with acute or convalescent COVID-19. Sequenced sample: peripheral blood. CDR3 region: CASSMPGQGIEQYF. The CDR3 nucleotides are TGTGCCAGCAGCATGCCGGGACAGGGAATCGAGCAGTACTTC.